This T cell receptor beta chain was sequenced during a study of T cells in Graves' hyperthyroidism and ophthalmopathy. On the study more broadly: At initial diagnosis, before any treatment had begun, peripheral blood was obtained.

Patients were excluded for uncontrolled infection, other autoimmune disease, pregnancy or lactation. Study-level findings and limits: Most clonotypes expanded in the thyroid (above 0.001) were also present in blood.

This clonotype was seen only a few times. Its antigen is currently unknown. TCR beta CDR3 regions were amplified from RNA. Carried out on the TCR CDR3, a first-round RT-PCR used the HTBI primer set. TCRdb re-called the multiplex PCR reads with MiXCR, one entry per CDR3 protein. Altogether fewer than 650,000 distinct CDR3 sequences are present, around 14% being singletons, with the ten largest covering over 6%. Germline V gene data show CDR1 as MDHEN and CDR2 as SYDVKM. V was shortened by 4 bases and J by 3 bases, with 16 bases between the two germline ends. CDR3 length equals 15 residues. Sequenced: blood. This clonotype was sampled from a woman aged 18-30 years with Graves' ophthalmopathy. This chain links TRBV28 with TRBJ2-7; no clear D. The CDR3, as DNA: TGTGCCAGCAGTTCTGGGAATGGCATCAGCTACGAGCAGTACTTC. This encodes CASSSGNGISYEQYF.